This TCR beta chain was identified in a study of T cells in Graves' hyperthyroidism and ophthalmopathy. RNA transcripts were the template for amplifying TCR beta CDR3 regions. HTBI primers drove first-round RT-PCR of the TCR CDR3. TCRdb re-analysed the multiplex PCR reads in MiXCR, keeping a single row per CDR3 protein. There are about 620,000 distinct CDR3 sequences in the sample; around 15% occur only once, and around 4% lies in the top ten. Diagnostic assessment was based on clinical symptoms, serum thyroxine and TRAb, thyroid ultrasound and orbital computed tomography. Isolation of PBMCs was performed on around 9.4 ml fresh peripheral blood. This clonotype came up many times. This TCR was recovered from a woman aged 25 to 39 with Graves' hyperthyroidism. The sequenced sample was blood.

CDR3 nucleotides: TGTGCCAGCAGCTTCACGTCTAGCACAGATACGCAGTATTTT. Protein product: CASSFTSSTDTQYF. This sequence joins TRBV11-3 and TRBJ2-3; D call uncertain. The length of the CDR3 is 14 residues. CDR1 is SGHNT, CDR2 YENEEA, per germline. V was cut by 3 bases and J by 0 bases, with 7 bases left in between. Full variable domain (rest looked up from reference TRBV11-3 and TRBJ2-3): EAGVVQSPRYKIIEKKQPVAFWCNPISGHNTLYWYLQNLGQGPELLIRYENEEAVDDSQLPKDRFSAERLKGVDSTLKIQPAELGDSAVYLCASSFTSSTDTQYFGPGTRLTVL.